This TCR beta chain was recovered during a study of T cell changes during pregnancy in multiple sclerosis (dated by TCRdb to the late 2010s). Turning to the overall study: The study examined how the T cell repertoire changed over the course of pregnancy in women with multiple sclerosis.

From cysteine to phenylalanine, the CDR3 is 15 amino acids long. Only the CDR3 portion is preserved as DNA: 45 bases, with reading frame beginning at the first base. The V and J ends are trimmed by 2 bases and 2 bases, leaving 12 bases between them. Via the germline V gene, CDR1 is SNHLY and CDR2 FYNNEI. Libraries were constructed by the immunoSEQ multiplex PCR assay. Sourced from immuneACCESS, this table was stored by TCRdb with only in-frame sequences that have V and J called. A share of the clones is absent; for the studies checked, an unresolved V gene accounts for under half, and the remainder has no known explanation. Within this sample are just under 65,000 clones, with 91% of them counted one time only. About 1.2% of the sample comes from the top ten. Concerning this clone itself: This clone's antigen is unknown. There are no base qualities to consult, and no much larger clone falls within one base.

This clonotype originated in a female donor in good health, enrolled as a control in a pregnancy study. The sample was peripheral blood, taken after pregnancy. In this chain, TRBV2 is recombined with TRBJ1-2; the D gene lacks a confident call. Here is the DNA: TGTGCCAGCAGTGAACTCTCGATCCTAAACTATGGCTACACCTTC. This translates into CASSELSILNYGYTF.